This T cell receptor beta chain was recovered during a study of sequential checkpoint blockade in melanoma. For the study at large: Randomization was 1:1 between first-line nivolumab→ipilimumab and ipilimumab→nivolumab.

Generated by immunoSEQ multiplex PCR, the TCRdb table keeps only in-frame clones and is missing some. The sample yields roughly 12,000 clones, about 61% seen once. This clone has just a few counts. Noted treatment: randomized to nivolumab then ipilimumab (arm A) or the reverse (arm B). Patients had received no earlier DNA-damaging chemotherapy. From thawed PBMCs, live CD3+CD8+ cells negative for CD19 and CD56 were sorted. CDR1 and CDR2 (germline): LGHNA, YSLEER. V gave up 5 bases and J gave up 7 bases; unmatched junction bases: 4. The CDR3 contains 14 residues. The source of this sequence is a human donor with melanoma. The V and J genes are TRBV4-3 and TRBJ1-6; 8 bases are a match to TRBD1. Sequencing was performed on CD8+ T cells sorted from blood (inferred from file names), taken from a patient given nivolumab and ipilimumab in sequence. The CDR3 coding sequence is TGCGCCAGCAGCGACGACAGGGGAAATTCACCCCTCCACTTT. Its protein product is CASSDDRGNSPLHF.